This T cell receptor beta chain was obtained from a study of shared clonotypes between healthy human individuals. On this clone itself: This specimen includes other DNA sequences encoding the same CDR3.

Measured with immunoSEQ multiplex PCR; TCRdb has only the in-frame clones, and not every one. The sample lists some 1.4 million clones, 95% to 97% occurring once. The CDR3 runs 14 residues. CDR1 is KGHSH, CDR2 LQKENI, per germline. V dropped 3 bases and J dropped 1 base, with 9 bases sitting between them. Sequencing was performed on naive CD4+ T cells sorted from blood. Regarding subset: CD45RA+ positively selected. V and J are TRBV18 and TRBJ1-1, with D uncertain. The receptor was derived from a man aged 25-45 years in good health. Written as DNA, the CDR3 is TGTGCCAGCTCACCCCAGTCTGGGAACACTGAAGCTTTCTTT. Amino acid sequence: CASSPQSGNTEAFF.